Shown below are 20 T cell receptor beta chains from a single sample sequenced in a study of a mutant IDH1 vaccine in newly diagnosed glioma. No antigen is known for these receptors. Time point meaning: week 35, safety follow-up. One vaccine dose held 300 ug of mutant IDH1 20-mer peptide and came with topical imiquimod. Data came from immunoSEQ multiplex PCR; TCRdb stores just in-frame clones and leaves some out. The repertoire includes 73,000 or so clones, roughly 83% of them detected once, and approximately 12% sits in the top ten. Sample: PBMCs, taken from a glioma patient whose treatment included an IDH1 peptide vaccine. The receptors derive from a young man with glioma.

This chain connects TRBV6-1 to TRBJ1-2; D possibly corresponds to TRBD1 (5 bases). Deletions cut 1 base from V and 3 bases from J, with 12 bases between. This CDR3 is built from 15 residues. Germline lookup yields CDR1 MNHNS and CDR2 SASEGT. CDR3 DNA: TGTGCCAGCAGTGAAGGGCAGGGAGATCACTATGGCTACACCTTC. Residues: CASSEGQGDHYGYTF.

The chain recombines TRBV6-5 with TRBJ2-7; D unresolved. The length of the CDR3 is 13 residues. With 5 bases removed from V and 3 bases from J, the gap between germline ends came to 11 bases. Germline-derived CDR1 and CDR2 are MNHEY and SVGAGI. Here the CDR3 DNA reads TGTGCCAGCAGTAGAGGCAGGTTCTACGAGCAGTACTTC. Its protein product is CASSRGRFYEQYF.

This clone was picked up one time. CDR3 region: CASSPGTDALATNEKLFF. In DNA, the CDR3 is TGTGCCAGCAGCCCCGGGACGGATGCCCTTGCAACTAATGAAAAACTGTTTTTT. The V and J genes are TRBV7-9 and TRBJ1-4, with a tentative D call TRBD1 (5 bases). V lost 5 bases and J lost 0, with 19 bases in between. This CDR3 is 18 amino acids long. Germline values: CDR1 SEHNR, CDR2 FQNEAQ (reference sequence).

This chain links TRBV4-1 with TRBJ2-4; 9 positions match TRBD1. The ends lost 3 bases at V and 9 bases at J; junction bases unmatched: 9. Germline lookup yields CDR1 MGHRA and CDR2 YSYEKL. This CDR3 is built from 15 residues. CDR3 sequence (DNA): TGCGCCAGCAGCCATGGGGGACAGGGAATGAGCATTCAGTACTTC. This sequence encodes CASSHGGQGMSIQYF.

This clone has only one observation. This chain links TRBV19 with TRBJ2-7; 10 nucleotides agree with TRBD2. The trim removed 1 base at V and 3 bases at J, leaving 3 bases unmatched. Germline V gives CDR1 LNHDA, CDR2 SQIVND (reference sequence). The CDR3 runs 15 residues. CDR3 nucleotides: TGTGCCAGTAGTATAGGCCTAGCGGGAGTCTACGAGCAGTACTTC. It translates to CASSIGLAGVYEQYF. Together with reference TRBV19 and TRBJ2-7, the CDR3 gives the full variable domain: DGGITQSPKYLFRKEGQNVTLSCEQNLNHDAMYWYRQDPGQGLRLIYYSQIVNDFQKGDIAEGYSVSREKKESFPLTVTSAQKNPTAFYLCASSIGLAGVYEQYFGPGTRLTVT.

V gene TRBV7-9 combines with J gene TRBJ1-2; D gene uncertain. CDR1 is SEHNR and CDR2 is FQNEAQ in the germline V gene (reference sequence). The ends were cut back, 4 bases at V and 6 bases at J, with 12 bases in the middle. CDR3 length equals 13 residues. This CDR3 is CASSYGLGHGYTF. The CDR3 bases are TGTGCCAGCAGCTACGGACTCGGTCATGGCTACACCTTC.

This clone occurred once. V is TRBV4-2 and J is TRBJ2-6; D is undetermined. CDR1 LGHNA and CDR2 YNFKEQ come from the germline V gene. Trimming took 5 bases from V and 2 from J, leaving 10 bases between them. The length of the CDR3 is 15 residues. CDR3 residues: CASSDGSAGANVLTF. The CDR3 nucleotides are TGTGCCAGCAGCGACGGCAGTGCTGGGGCCAACGTCCTGACTTTC.

The chain uses TRBV5-7 and TRBJ2-5, with a weak D call TRBD1 (5 bases). TRBV5-7 is an ORF, with its function uncertain. The CDR3 totals 16 residues. V was cut by 1 base and J by 5 bases, with 18 bases left in between. The CDR3 DNA is TGTGCCAGCAGCTTGTGGATAGGGGTAGAAGAGGAGACCCAGTACTTC. It codes for CASSLWIGVEEETQYF.

The CDR3 nucleotides read TGTGCCAGCAGTGGGGACAGGAACACTGAAGCTTTCTTT. Protein product: CASSGDRNTEAFF. The chain has TRBV2 and TRBJ1-1; 7 bases map to TRBD1. Germline V gene data show CDR1 as SNHLY and CDR2 as FYNNEI. V gave up 4 bases and J gave up 1 base; unmatched junction bases: 0. The CDR3 extends over 13 amino acids.

The chain carries TRBV6-1 and TRBJ1-1, with D unclear. Trimming cost V 2 bases and J 0 bases, with 10 bases left between them. Germline assignment: CDR1 MNHNS and CDR2 SASEGT. This CDR3 contains 15 residues. In DNA form, the CDR3 reads TGTGCCAGCAGTGAACGTGGGAGGATGAACACTGAAGCTTTCTTT. Its protein is CASSERGRMNTEAFF.

The genes are TRBV7-3 and TRBJ2-3; the D is unclear. CDR1 SGHTA and CDR2 FQGTGA come from the germline V gene. Deletions cut 5 bases from V and 0 bases from J, with 9 bases between. The CDR3 runs 14 residues. The CDR3 is CASSLGFSTDTQYF. The DNA of the CDR3 is TGTGCCAGCAGCCTGGGATTTAGCACAGATACGCAGTATTTT. The full variable domain, with the rest looked up from reference TRBV7-3 and TRBJ2-3, is GAGVSQTPSNKVTEKGKYVELRCDPISGHTALYWYRQSLGQGPEFLIYFQGTGAADDSGLPNDRFFAVRPEGSVSTLKIQRTERGDSAVYLCASSLGFSTDTQYFGPGTRLTVL.

This clone was found once. The chain is built from TRBV6-4 and TRBJ1-5; D unresolved. The V and J ends lost 2 bases and 0 bases respectively, with 5 bases between them. Germline V gene data show CDR1 as MRHNA and CDR2 as SNTAGT. The CDR3 extends over 14 amino acids. The CDR3 sequence: CASSDKPSNQPQHF. CDR3 nucleotides: TGTGCCAGCAGTGACAAGCCTAGCAATCAGCCCCAGCATTTT.

This chain connects TRBV28 to TRBJ1-2, with D possibly matching TRBD1 (5 bases). The ends were cut back, 7 bases at V and 8 bases at J, with 14 bases in the middle. Germline V gives CDR1 MDHEN, CDR2 SYDVKM. The CDR3 is 12 amino acids. DNA of the CDR3: TGTGCCAGCACCATTTCAGGGAACGGCTACACCTTC. Translation: CASTISGNGYTF.

The chain links TRBV4-3 to TRBJ2-7; either TRBD1 or TRBD2 may fit D (5 bases each). This CDR3 spans 13 amino acids. Trimming pared 4 bases from V and 6 bases from J, leaving 13 bases between. The germline CDR1 and CDR2 sequences are LGHNA and YSLEER. This CDR3 reads CASSREPGREQYF. As DNA, the CDR3 is TGCGCCAGCAGCCGAGAACCGGGGCGCGAGCAGTACTTC.

The rearrangement links TRBV2 to TRBJ2-7; TRBD1 might be the D (6 bases). Germline V CDR1 and CDR2: SNHLY, FYNNEI. This CDR3 is built from 14 residues. The germline V and J ends were trimmed by 2 bases and 2 bases, with 10 bases remaining between them. The CDR3 sequence is CASSEWSGAYEQYF. In nucleotides, the CDR3 is TGTGCCAGCAGTGAATGGTCAGGGGCCTACGAGCAGTACTTC.

The genes are TRBV27 and TRBJ2-5; no clear D gene. Germline V gene lookup returns CDR1 MNHEY and CDR2 SMNVEV (reference sequence). Trimming stripped 3 bases from V and 5 bases from J, with 7 bases between. The CDR3 extends over 12 amino acids. This CDR3 reads CASSFPKETQYF. The CDR3 nucleotides read TGTGCCAGCAGTTTCCCCAAGGAGACCCAGTACTTC.

In this sample, this clone turned up a few times. The V and J genes are TRBV4-1 and TRBJ2-6; no firm D call. The CDR3 consists of 14 residues. Per the germline V gene, CDR1 is MGHRA and CDR2 is YSYEKL. Trimming stripped 4 bases from V and 0 bases from J, with 4 bases between. CDR3 sequence reads: CASSPSSGANVLTF. CDR3 DNA sequence: TGCGCCAGCAGCCCTAGCTCTGGGGCCAACGTCCTGACTTTC.

The chain links TRBV6-5 to TRBJ1-6, with TRBD1 as a possible D gene (5 bases). Between the trimmed V and J ends, which lost 5 bases and 4 bases, there was a span of 9 bases. Germline V gives CDR1 MNHEY, CDR2 SVGAGI. The CDR3 runs to 14 residues. The CDR3 is CASSTDSYNSPLHF. The CDR3 nucleotides read TGTGCCAGCAGTACCGACAGTTATAATTCACCCCTCCACTTT.

This chain links TRBV4-2 with TRBJ2-5, with 8 bases lining up with TRBD2. Germline CDR1 reads LGHNA; CDR2 reads YNFKEQ. This CDR3 is built from 16 residues. The ends lost 0 bases at V and 3 bases at J; junction bases unmatched: 6. CDR3 sequence (DNA): TGTGCCAGCAGCCAAGACAGCGGGGGCCCAGAAGAGACCCAGTACTTC. It specifies CASSQDSGGPEETQYF.

V gene TRBV9 combines with J gene TRBJ1-1; the match to TRBD1 covers 7 bases. Germline trimming cut 4 bases from V and 7 bases from J; bases unmatched to any gene: 7. This CDR3 spans 13 amino acids. Per germline, CDR1 SGDLS and CDR2 YYNGEE. The CDR3 nucleotides are TGTGCCAGCAGCCCAAGGGGACAGATTGAAGCTTTCTTT. Translating gives CASSPRGQIEAFF.